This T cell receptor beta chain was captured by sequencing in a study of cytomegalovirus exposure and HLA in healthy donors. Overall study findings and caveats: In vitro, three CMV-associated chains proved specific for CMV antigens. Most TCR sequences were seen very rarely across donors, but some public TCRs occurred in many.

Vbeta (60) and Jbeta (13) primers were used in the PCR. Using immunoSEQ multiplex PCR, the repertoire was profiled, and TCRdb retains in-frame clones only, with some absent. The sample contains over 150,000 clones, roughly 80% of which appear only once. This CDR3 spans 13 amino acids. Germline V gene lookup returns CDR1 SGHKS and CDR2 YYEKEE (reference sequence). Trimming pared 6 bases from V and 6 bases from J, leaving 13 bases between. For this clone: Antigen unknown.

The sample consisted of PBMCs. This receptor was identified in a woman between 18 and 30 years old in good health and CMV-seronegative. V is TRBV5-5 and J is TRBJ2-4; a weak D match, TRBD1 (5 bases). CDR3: CASIGQGINIQYF. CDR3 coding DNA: TGTGCCAGCATCGGGCAGGGCATAAACATTCAGTACTTC.